The T cell receptor (beta chain) under discussion was sequenced for a study of CXCR3-negative and CXCR3-positive naive CD8 T cells. Broader study findings: Both naive subsets showed comparably high diversity, and memory CD8+ cells showed much lower diversity. When CXCR3-positive naive cells were set against CXCR3-negative naive cells, the former had more hydrophobic TRB CDR3s. Expression of CXCR3 was partially reduced after cryopreservation, and fresh PBMCs were used in most assays.

Turning to this clonotype: The antigen is undetermined.

Through 5' RACE with UMI labels, the TRB cDNA libraries were prepared. TCRdb reworked the 5' RACE reads into one entry per CDR3 protein, no DNA. In total, the table holds 130,000 to 150,000 distinct CDR3 sequences. The CDR3 contains 16 residues. All CD8+ T cell subsets were sorted in triplicate at roughly 280,000 cells each. Sequences were obtained from naive CXCR3+ CD8+ T cells from blood. Subset here: CD45RO-CCR7+CD27+CD95- naive CD8+ T cells expressing CXCR3 (TNR3+). The clonotype comes from a human donor in good health. Some clones in this sample may be carry-over from other donors' samples. V usage is TRBV12-3 or TRBV12-4 and J usage is TRBJ1-2; the TCRdb D gene call, TRBD1, has no DNA to confirm it. The CDR3 spells CASSNPGQYLNYGYTF.